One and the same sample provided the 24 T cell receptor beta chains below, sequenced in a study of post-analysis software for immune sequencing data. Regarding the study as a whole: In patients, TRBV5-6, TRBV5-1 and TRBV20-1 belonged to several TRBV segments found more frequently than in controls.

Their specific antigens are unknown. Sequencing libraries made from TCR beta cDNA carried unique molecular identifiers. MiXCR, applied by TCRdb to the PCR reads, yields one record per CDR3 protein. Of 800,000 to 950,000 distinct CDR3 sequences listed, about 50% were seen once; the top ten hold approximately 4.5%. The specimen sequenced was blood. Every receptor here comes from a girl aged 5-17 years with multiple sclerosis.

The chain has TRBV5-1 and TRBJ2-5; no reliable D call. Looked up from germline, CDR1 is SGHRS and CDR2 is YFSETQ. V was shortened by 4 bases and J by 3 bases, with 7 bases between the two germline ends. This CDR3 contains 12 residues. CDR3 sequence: CASSNAKETQYF. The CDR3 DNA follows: TGCGCCAGCAGCAACGCCAAAGAGACCCAGTACTTC.

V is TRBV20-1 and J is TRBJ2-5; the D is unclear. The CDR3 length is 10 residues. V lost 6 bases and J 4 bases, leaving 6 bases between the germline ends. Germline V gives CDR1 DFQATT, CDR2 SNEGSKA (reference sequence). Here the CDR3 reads CSAGRETQYF. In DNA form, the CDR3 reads TGCAGTGCGGGAAGAGAGACCCAGTACTTC.

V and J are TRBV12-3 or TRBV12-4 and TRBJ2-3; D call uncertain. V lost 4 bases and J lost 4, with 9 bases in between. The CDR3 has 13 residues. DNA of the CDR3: TGTGCCAGCAGTTCTTCTCGCCCAGATACGCAGTATTTT. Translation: CASSSSRPDTQYF.

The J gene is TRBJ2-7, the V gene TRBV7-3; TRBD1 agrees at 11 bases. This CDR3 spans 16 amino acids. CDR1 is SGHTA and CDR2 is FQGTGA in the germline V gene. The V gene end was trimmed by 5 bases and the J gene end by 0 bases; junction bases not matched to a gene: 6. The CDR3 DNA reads TGTGCCAGCAGCGAAGGACAGGGGGCGGCCTCCTACGAGCAGTACTTC. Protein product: CASSEGQGAASYEQYF. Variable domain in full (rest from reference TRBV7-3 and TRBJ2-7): GAGVSQTPSNKVTEKGKYVELRCDPISGHTALYWYRQSLGQGPEFLIYFQGTGAADDSGLPNDRFFAVRPEGSVSTLKIQRTERGDSAVYLCASSEGQGAASYEQYFGPGTRLTVT.

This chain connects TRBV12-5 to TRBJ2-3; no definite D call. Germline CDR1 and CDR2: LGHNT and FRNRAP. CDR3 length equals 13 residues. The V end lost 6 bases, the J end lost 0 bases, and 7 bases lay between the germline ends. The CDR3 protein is CASGPDSTDTQYF. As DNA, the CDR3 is TGTGCTAGTGGACCTGACAGCACAGATACGCAGTATTTT.

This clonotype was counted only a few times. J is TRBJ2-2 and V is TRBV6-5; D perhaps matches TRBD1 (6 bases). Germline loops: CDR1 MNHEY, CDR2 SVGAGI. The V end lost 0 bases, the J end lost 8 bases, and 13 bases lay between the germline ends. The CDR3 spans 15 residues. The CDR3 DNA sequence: TGTGCCAGCAGTTACTCCCGCAGGGGTTGGGGGGAGCTGTTTTTT. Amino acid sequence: CASSYSRRGWGELFF.

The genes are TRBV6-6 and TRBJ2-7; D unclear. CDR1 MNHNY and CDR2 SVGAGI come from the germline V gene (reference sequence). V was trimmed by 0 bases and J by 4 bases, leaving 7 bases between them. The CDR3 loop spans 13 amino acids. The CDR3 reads CASSYSDQYEQYF. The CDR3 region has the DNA TGTGCCAGCAGTTACTCGGACCAGTACGAGCAGTACTTC.

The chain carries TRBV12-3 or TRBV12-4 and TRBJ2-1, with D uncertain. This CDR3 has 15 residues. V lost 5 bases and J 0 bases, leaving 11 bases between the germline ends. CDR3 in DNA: TGTGCCAGCAGTCCAGGTTCGAGCTCCTACAATGAGCAGTTCTTC. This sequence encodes CASSPGSSSYNEQFF.

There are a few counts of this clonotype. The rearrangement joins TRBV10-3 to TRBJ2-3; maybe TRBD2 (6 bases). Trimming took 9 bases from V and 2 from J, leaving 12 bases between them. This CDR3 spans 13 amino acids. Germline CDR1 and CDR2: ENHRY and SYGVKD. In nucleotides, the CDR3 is TGTGCCATAGGTAGCGGCTTCACAGATACGCAGTATTTT. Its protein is CAIGSGFTDTQYF.

This CDR3 reads CASSSPRQGATYEQYF. In DNA form, the CDR3 reads TGTGCCAGCAGCTCTCCTCGACAGGGGGCTACCTACGAGCAGTACTTC. The chain combines TRBV9 with TRBJ2-7, with 10 bases matching TRBD1. Germline CDR1 SGDLS, CDR2 YYNGEE. This CDR3 is built from 16 residues. The V gene end was trimmed by 4 bases and the J gene end by 2 bases; junction bases not matched to a gene: 9.

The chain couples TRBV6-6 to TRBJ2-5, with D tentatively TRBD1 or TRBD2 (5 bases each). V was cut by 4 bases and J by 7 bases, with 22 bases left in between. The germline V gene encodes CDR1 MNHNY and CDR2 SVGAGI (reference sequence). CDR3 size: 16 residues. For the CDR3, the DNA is TGTGCCAGCAGTTCTGGGAGCGCCTGGGACCGGTGGACCCAGTACTTC. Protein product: CASSSGSAWDRWTQYF.

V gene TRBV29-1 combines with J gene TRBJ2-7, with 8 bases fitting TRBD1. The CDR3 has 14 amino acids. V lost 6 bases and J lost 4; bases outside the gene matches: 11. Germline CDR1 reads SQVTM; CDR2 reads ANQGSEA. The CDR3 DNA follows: TGCAGCGTCCGCCAGGGGGCCGGTATGTACGAGCAGTACTTC. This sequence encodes CSVRQGAGMYEQYF.

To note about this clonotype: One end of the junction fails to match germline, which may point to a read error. The CDR3 nucleotides read TGCGCCGGCAGCTTGAGGGGGCACTACGAGCAGTACTTC. Its translation: CAGSLRGHYEQYF. The V gene is TRBV5-1, the J gene TRBJ2-7; 7 bases map to TRBD1. Per the germline V gene, CDR1 is SGHRS and CDR2 is YFSETQ. CDR3 size: 13 residues.

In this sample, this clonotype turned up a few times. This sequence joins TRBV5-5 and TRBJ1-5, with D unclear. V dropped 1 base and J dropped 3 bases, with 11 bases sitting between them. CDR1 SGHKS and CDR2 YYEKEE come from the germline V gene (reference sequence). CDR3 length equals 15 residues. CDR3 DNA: TGTGCCAGCAGCTTGACCGATGCTGACAATCAGCCCCAGCATTTT. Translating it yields CASSLTDADNQPQHF.

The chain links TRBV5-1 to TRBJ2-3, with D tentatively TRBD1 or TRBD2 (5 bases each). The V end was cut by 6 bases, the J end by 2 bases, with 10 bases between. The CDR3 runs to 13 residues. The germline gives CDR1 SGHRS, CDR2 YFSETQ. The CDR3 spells CASKEGPTDTQYF. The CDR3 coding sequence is TGCGCCAGCAAAGAGGGGCCCACAGATACGCAGTATTTT.

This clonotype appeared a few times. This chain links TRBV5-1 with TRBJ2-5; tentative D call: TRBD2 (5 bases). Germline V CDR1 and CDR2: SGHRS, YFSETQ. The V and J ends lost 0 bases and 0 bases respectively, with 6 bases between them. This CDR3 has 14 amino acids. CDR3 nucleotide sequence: TGCGCCAGCAGCTTGGCGGGGAACCAAGAGACCCAGTACTTC. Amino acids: CASSLAGNQETQYF.

The CDR3 loop is CASSLVPQAQETQYF. The CDR3, as DNA: TGTGCCAGCAGCTTAGTGCCCCAGGCACAAGAGACCCAGTACTTC. This chain connects TRBV7-2 to TRBJ2-5; unclear D gene. CDR1 and CDR2 (germline): SGHTA, FQGNSA. Between the trimmed V and J ends, which lost 1 base and 2 bases, there was a span of 11 bases. The CDR3 is made up of 15 amino acids.

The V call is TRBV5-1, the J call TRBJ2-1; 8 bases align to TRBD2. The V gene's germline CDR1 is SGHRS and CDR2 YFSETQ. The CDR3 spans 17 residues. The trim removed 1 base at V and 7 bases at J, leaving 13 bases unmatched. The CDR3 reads CASSLPYLRGGFNEQFF. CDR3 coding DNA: TGCGCCAGCAGCTTGCCCTACCTTCGGGGGGGCTTTAATGAGCAGTTCTTC.

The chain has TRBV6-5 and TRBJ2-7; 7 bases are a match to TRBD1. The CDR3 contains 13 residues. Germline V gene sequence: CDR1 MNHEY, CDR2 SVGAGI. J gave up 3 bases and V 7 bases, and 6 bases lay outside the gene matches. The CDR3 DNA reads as TGTGCCAGCAAAAGGGGGCTGGGCTACGAGCAGTACTTC. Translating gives CASKRGLGYEQYF.

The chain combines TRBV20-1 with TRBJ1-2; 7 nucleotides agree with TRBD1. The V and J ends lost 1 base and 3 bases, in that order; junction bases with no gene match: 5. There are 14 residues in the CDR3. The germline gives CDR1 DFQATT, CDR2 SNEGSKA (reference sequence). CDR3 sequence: CSARATTGDYGYTF. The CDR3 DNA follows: TGCAGTGCTAGAGCAACCACAGGGGACTATGGCTACACCTTC.

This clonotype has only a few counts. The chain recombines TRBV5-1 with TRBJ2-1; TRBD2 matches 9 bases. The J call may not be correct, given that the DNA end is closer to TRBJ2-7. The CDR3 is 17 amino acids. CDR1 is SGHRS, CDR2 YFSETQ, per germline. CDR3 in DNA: TGCGCCAGCAGCTTGTTGGGGCTGGGACTAGCTTCGGAAGAGCAGTACTTC. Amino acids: CASSLLGLGLASEEQYF.

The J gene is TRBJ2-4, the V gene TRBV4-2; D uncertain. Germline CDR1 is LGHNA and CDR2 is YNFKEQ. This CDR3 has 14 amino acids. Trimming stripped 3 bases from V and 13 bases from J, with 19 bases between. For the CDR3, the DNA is TGTGCCAGCAGCCAGACCCCTGGCTTAGAGGAGCAGTACTTC. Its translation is CASSQTPGLEEQYF.

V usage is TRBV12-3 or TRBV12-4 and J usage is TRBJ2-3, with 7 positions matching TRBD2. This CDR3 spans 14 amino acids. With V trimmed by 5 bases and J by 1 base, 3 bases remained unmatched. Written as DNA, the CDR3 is TGTGCCAGCAGTCCAAGCGGGGGCACAGATACGCAGTATTTT. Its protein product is CASSPSGGTDTQYF.

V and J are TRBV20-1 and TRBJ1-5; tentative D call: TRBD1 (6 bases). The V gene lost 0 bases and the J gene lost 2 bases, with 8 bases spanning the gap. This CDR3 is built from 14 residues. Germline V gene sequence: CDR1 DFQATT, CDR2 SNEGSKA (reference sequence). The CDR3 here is CSAREGHGNQPQHF. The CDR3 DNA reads TGCAGTGCTAGAGAGGGACACGGCAATCAGCCCCAGCATTTT.